One sample yielded the 22 T cell receptor beta chains listed below, sequenced in a study of cytotoxic CD8 clonotypes in ibrutinib-treated CLL. The assay was immunoSEQ multiplex PCR, and TCRdb's table has in-frame clones only and misses some. The table lists approximately 130,000 clones, about 85% of them singletons. The sample was PBMCs, taken after 24 months of ibrutinib treatment. All receptors derive from a human donor with chronic lymphocytic leukemia.

V gene TRBV7-2 combines with J gene TRBJ1-6; 7 bases are a match to TRBD1. Looked up from germline, CDR1 is SGHTA and CDR2 is FQGNSA. J lost 4 bases, V lost 5 bases, and 5 bases had no gene match. This CDR3 has 15 residues. Written as DNA, the CDR3 is TGTGCCAGCAGCCCGGGACAGACGTATAATTCACCCCTCCACTTT. This encodes CASSPGQTYNSPLHF. Supplemented by reference TRBV7-2 and TRBJ1-6, the full variable domain reads GAGVSQSPSNKVTEKGKDVELRCDPISGHTALYWYRQSLGQGLEFLIYFQGNSAPDKSGLPSDRFSAERTGGSVSTLTIQRTQQEDSAVYLCASSPGQTYNSPLHFGNGTRLTVT.

The gene calls are TRBV6-1 and TRBJ2-7, with D perhaps TRBD1 or TRBD2 (6 bases each). This CDR3 has 14 residues. The ends were cut back, 3 bases at V and 3 bases at J, with 12 bases in the middle. Germline CDR1 is MNHNS and CDR2 is SASEGT. DNA for the CDR3: TGTGCCAGCAGTGACCTGCGGGACAACTACGAGCAGTACTTC. The encoded protein is CASSDLRDNYEQYF.

The rearrangement uses TRBV28 and TRBJ1-5; no reliable D call. Trimming took 4 bases from V and 1 from J, leaving 11 bases between them. The CDR3 is made up of 15 amino acids. Germline assignment: CDR1 MDHEN and CDR2 SYDVKM. The CDR3 DNA sequence: TGTGCCAGCAGTTCCCCGGAGTGGAGCAATCAGCCCCAGCATTTT. Translating it yields CASSSPEWSNQPQHF. Full variable domain (rest looked up from reference TRBV28 and TRBJ1-5): DVKVTQSSRYLVKRTGEKVFLECVQDMDHENMFWYRQDPGLGLRLIYFSYDVKMKEKGDIPEGYSVSREKKERFSLILESASTNQTSMYLCASSSPEWSNQPQHFGDGTRLSIL.

The chain recombines TRBV4-3 with TRBJ2-7; D not certain. V dropped 0 bases and J dropped 3 bases, with 6 bases sitting between them. This CDR3 contains 13 residues. Germline assignment: CDR1 LGHNA and CDR2 YSLEER. The CDR3 sequence: CASSQDLGYEQYF. CDR3 coding DNA: TGCGCCAGCAGCCAAGATCTAGGCTACGAGCAGTACTTC.

This chain connects TRBV5-1 to TRBJ2-1; D is perhaps TRBD2 (6 bases). Per the germline V gene, CDR1 is SGHRS and CDR2 is YFSETQ. Trimming took 3 bases from V and 4 from J, leaving 17 bases between them. The CDR3 has 16 amino acids. The CDR3, as DNA: TGCGCCAGCAGCTGGAGTTCGGTGGGGGGATACAATGAGCAGTTCTTC. It is translated as CASSWSSVGGYNEQFF.

The CDR3 nucleotides read TGTGCCAGCAGGGCTAGCGGGGGCCCCTACGAGCAGTACTTC. This encodes CASRASGGPYEQYF. The rearrangement joins TRBV27 to TRBJ2-7, with TRBD2 matching over 10 bases. V dropped 6 bases and J dropped 2; count of bases not matched to a gene: 4. The CDR3 is 14 amino acids. The germline CDR1 and CDR2 sequences are MNHEY and SMNVEV (reference sequence).

The chain joins TRBV7-2 to TRBJ2-3; no firm D call. In germline, CDR1 is SGHTA, CDR2 FQGNSA. The CDR3 covers 11 residues. V was pared by 3 bases and J by 6 bases, with 4 bases between. CDR3 amino acids: CASSFGDTQYF. As DNA, the CDR3 is TGTGCCAGCAGCTTCGGGGATACGCAGTATTTT.

Note on this clone: At one boundary the junction diverges from the germline segment, which might be a read error. The chain carries TRBV27 and TRBJ2-3, with D unclear. The germline gives CDR1 MNHEY, CDR2 SMNVEV (reference sequence). CDR3 length: 11 residues. CDR3 nucleotide sequence: TGTGCCAGCATTGCTGGGGTGAACCGGGTATTT. This sequence encodes CASIAGVNRVF.

The chain has TRBV12-5 and TRBJ1-2; possible D gene TRBD1, 6 bases. This CDR3 spans 14 amino acids. Germline V gene lookup returns CDR1 LGHNT and CDR2 FRNRAP. V was clipped by 7 bases and J by 7 bases, with 19 bases between them. CDR3: CASDNRVEGVGYTF. CDR3 DNA: TGTGCTAGTGACAACAGGGTCGAGGGAGTTGGCTACACCTTC.

J is TRBJ2-7 and V is TRBV18; possibly TRBD1 for D (6 bases). Germline CDR1 and CDR2: KGHSH and LQKENI. CDR3 size: 13 residues. V was shortened by 3 bases and J by 2 bases, with 8 bases between the two germline ends. The CDR3 sequence is CASSPTGAYEQYF. CDR3 nucleotide sequence: TGTGCCAGCTCACCGACAGGTGCCTACGAGCAGTACTTC.

The chain couples TRBV7-2 to TRBJ1-1; D unclear. The CDR3 extends over 13 amino acids. Germline values: CDR1 SGHTA, CDR2 FQGNSA. The V end was cut by 2 bases, the J end by 10 bases, with 14 bases between. Written as DNA, the CDR3 is TGTGCCAGCAGCTTACCGCAGACCAGACGAGCTTTCTTT. It encodes CASSLPQTRRAFF.

The CDR3: CASSIGGQGVLGTEAFF. The CDR3 coding sequence is TGTGCCAGTAGTATTGGGGGACAGGGGGTTCTCGGAACTGAAGCTTTCTTT. The V gene is TRBV19, the J gene TRBJ1-1, with 11 positions matching TRBD1. The CDR3 contains 17 residues. With V trimmed by 3 bases and J by 5 bases, 11 bases remained unmatched. Looked up from germline, CDR1 is LNHDA and CDR2 is SQIVND (reference sequence).

This clone was found a few times. This chain joins TRBV9 and TRBJ1-5; weak D call: TRBD1 (5 bases). CDR3 length: 15 amino acids. Trimming pared 9 bases from V and 7 bases from J, leaving 23 bases between. The germline V gene encodes CDR1 SGDLS and CDR2 YYNGEE. CDR3 protein: CATLRAGAEEQPQHF. The CDR3 coding sequence is TGTGCCACCTTGAGAGCTGGGGCGGAGGAACAGCCCCAGCATTTT.

The V and J genes are TRBV29-1 and TRBJ1-1, with TRBD1 matching 9 bases. In germline, CDR1 is SQVTM, CDR2 ANQGSEA. There are 14 residues in the CDR3. V was clipped by 8 bases and J by 1 base; unmatched bases: 8. CDR3 in amino acids: CSTGQGSANTEAFF. CDR3 coding DNA: TGCAGCACTGGACAGGGGAGCGCGAACACTGAAGCTTTCTTT.

The rearrangement uses TRBV11-2 and TRBJ1-5; D uncertain. The CDR3 has 15 residues. Germline CDR1 is SGHAT and CDR2 is FQNNGV. Trimming removed 0 bases at V and 0 bases at J, with 6 bases between. The CDR3 nucleotides are TGTGCCAGCAGCTTAGAGGAGAATAGCAATCAGCCCCAGCATTTT. Translating gives CASSLEENSNQPQHF. Full variable domain (remainder filled in from reference TRBV11-2 and TRBJ1-5): EAGVAQSPRYKIIEKRQSVAFWCNPISGHATLYWYQQILGQGPKLLIQFQNNGVVDDSQLPKDRFSAERLKGVDSTLKIQPAKLEDSAVYLCASSLEENSNQPQHFGDGTRLSIL.

The chain has TRBV29-1 and TRBJ2-5; maybe TRBD2 (6 bases). The CDR3 contains 12 residues. V lost 4 bases to trimming and J lost 4 bases, with 10 bases between them. Germline-derived CDR1 and CDR2 are SQVTM and ANQGSEA. The chain's CDR3 is CSVVPGGETQYF. CDR3 sequence (DNA): TGCAGCGTTGTTCCCGGGGGAGAGACCCAGTACTTC.

In this sample, this clone turned up many times. V gene TRBV19 combines with J gene TRBJ2-1; D is possibly TRBD2 (6 bases). Trimming removed 4 bases at V and 8 bases at J, with 12 bases between. The CDR3 runs to 13 residues. CDR1 LNHDA and CDR2 SQIVND come from the germline V gene (reference sequence). CDR3 region: CASSTAGGDEQFF. DNA of the CDR3: TGTGCCAGTAGTACGGCAGGAGGGGATGAGCAGTTCTTC.

The count of this clone is one. This rearrangement joins TRBV2 to TRBJ1-1; 9 bases match TRBD1. This CDR3 comprises 14 residues. The V and J ends lost 7 bases and 6 bases, in that order; junction bases with no gene match: 9. CDR1 and CDR2 (germline): SNHLY, FYNNEI. CDR3 coding DNA: TGTGCCAGCAACCAGGACAGGGGAGATGCTGAAGCTTTCTTT. Translating it yields CASNQDRGDAEAFF. Combining the CDR3 with reference TRBV2 and TRBJ1-1 gives the whole variable domain EPEVTQTPSHQVTQMGQEVILRCVPISNHLYFYWYRQILGQKVEFLVSFYNNEISEKSEIFDDQFSVERPDGSNFTLKIRSTKLEDSAMYFCASNQDRGDAEAFFGQGTRLTVV.

The chain recombines TRBV15 with TRBJ1-4; no clear D gene. The CDR3 runs to 13 residues. Germline V gene data show CDR1 as LNHNV and CDR2 as YYDKDF (reference sequence). V was pared by 1 base and J by 5 bases, with 5 bases between. This CDR3 is CATSRVGNEKLFF. CDR3 coding DNA: TGTGCCACCAGCAGAGTCGGAAATGAAAAACTGTTTTTT.

This sequence joins TRBV11-2 and TRBJ2-1; 10 nucleotides align to TRBD2. Per germline, CDR1 SGHAT and CDR2 FQNNGV. With V trimmed by 0 bases and J by 0 bases, 8 bases remained unmatched. This CDR3 has 19 amino acids. CDR3 in DNA: TGTGCCAGCAGCTTAGATTGGCTAGCGGGGGATCCCTCCTACAATGAGCAGTTCTTC. Translated, it gives CASSLDWLAGDPSYNEQFF.

The gene calls are TRBV6-5 and TRBJ1-4, with TRBD1 matching over 10 bases. Germline values: CDR1 MNHEY, CDR2 SVGAGI. The CDR3 is 14 amino acids. V lost 5 bases, J lost 7 bases, and 4 bases stayed unmatched. CDR3: CASSETGGVEKLFF. CDR3 nucleotide sequence: TGTGCCAGCAGTGAGACAGGGGGCGTTGAAAAACTGTTTTTT.

The chain couples TRBV10-3 to TRBJ1-6; D ambiguous. CDR1 ENHRY and CDR2 SYGVKD come from the germline V gene. The CDR3 runs to 13 residues. Trimming removed 3 bases from V and 7 bases from J, with 7 bases in between. The CDR3 protein is CAISDQWNSPLHF. In nucleotides, the CDR3 is TGTGCCATCAGTGACCAGTGGAATTCACCCCTCCACTTT.